In its sample, the clone carrying this T cell receptor beta chain was seen many times. Its antigen is currently unknown. The CDR3 extends over 14 amino acids. V gave up 6 bases and J gave up 4 bases, with 13 bases separating them. In germline, CDR1 is SSHAT, CDR2 FNYEAQ (reference sequence). The data derive from a study of T cells after yellow fever vaccination. Study results and caveats: A large majority of primary-vaccination clones showed up again after the booster (approximately 96% CD4, 88% CD8). Abundant clonotypes (contaminants from the bulk population) could be present in FACS-sorted repertoires.

The 5'RACE template-switching step produced TCR cDNA and added a universal primer site and UMIs. One entry per CDR3 protein, called by TCRdb with MiXCR from the 5' RACE reads. This table holds a few hundred thousand distinct CDR3 sequences, 6.8% found once. This sequence was found in a man between 18 and 29 years old who received the YFV17D yellow fever vaccine. This chain joins TRBV7-7 and TRBJ2-1, with D unresolved. This specimen consisted of PBMCs, obtained roughly 47 days after the first yellow fever vaccination. Here the CDR3 DNA reads TGTGCCAGCAGTCTTCCGGGCCTATACAATGAGCAGTTCTTC. Translated: CASSLPGLYNEQFF.